Sequencing of this T cell receptor (beta chain) was carried out in a study of cytomegalovirus exposure and HLA in healthy donors. Overall study context: The roughly 700 first-cohort repertoires shared a platform with the approximately 120 validation repertoires, as reported in a later analysis.

The length of the CDR3 is 14 residues. With 2 bases removed from V and 3 bases from J, the gap between germline ends came to 9 bases. Germline V gene data show CDR1 as MNHNS and CDR2 as SASEGT. Study outcomes and limitations: Associated with cytomegalovirus, according to the listing, were around 170 TCR beta chains. Researchers reported that a few CMV-associated chains were confirmed in vitro as CMV antigen-specific.

Separation from the approximately 720-subject first cohort characterized the roughly 110-subject validation cohort, to which the donors belonged. The assay was immunoSEQ multiplex PCR, and TCRdb's table has in-frame clones only and misses some. In the table there are more than 250,000 clones, approximately 86% of which are singletons. A note on this clone: Antigen: not known.

The sample comprised PBMCs. The chain carries TRBV6-1 and TRBJ2-3; D remains unclear. The TCR comes from a woman in her 30s in good health and CMV-seropositive. As DNA, the CDR3 is TGTGCCAGCAGTGAACGGGTAGGAACAGATACGCAGTATTTT. It translates to CASSERVGTDTQYF.